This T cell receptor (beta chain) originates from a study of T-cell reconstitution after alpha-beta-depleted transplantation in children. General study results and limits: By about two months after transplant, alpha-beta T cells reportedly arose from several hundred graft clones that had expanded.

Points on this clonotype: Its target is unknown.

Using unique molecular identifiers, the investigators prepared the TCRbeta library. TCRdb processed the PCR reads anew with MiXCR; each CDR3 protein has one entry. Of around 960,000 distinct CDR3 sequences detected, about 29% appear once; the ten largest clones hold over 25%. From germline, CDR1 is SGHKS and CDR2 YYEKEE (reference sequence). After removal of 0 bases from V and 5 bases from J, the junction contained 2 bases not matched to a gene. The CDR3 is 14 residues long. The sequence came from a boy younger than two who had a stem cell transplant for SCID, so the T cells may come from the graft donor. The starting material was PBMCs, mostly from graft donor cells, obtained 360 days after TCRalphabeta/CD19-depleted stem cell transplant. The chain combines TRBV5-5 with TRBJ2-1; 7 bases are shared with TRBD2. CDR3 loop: CASSLALAHNEQFF. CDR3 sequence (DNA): TGTGCCAGCAGCTTGGCACTAGCGCACAATGAGCAGTTCTTC.